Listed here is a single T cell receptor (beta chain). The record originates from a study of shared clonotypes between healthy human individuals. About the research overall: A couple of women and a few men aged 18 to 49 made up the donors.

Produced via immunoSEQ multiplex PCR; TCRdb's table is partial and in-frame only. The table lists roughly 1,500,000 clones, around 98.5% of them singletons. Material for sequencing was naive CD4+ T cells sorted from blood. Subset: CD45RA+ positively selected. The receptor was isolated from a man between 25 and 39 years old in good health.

CDR3 sequence: CASRQTTPANYGYTF. The CDR3 DNA reads as TGCGCCAGCAGACAGACGACACCCGCTAACTATGGCTACACCTTC. The J gene is TRBJ1-2, the V gene TRBV4-3; no definite D call. From germline, CDR1 is LGHNA and CDR2 YSLEER. The V end was cut by 6 bases, the J end by 0 bases, with 14 bases between. This CDR3 spans 15 amino acids.